A selection of T cell receptor beta chains follows, all from one sample in a study of shared clonotypes between healthy human individuals. Assay: immunoSEQ multiplex PCR; the TCRdb copy retains only in-frame clones and omits some. The sample holds roughly 530,000 clones, 96% seen once. Input material: naive CD4+ T cells sorted from blood. The receptors were gathered from a woman aged 25 to 39 in good health. Each CDR3 is given with its conserved first and last residue. D genes are given only for firm matches. Clone size is given for some rows only: seen once, a few or many times, or a class if the clone is expanded.

CDR3 DNA: TGTGCCAGCCAGGGCCCCTACGAGCAGTACTTC
CDR3 protein: CASQGPYEQYF
V gene: TRBV28
clone size: -
D gene: -
J gene: TRBJ2-7

CDR3 DNA: TGTGCCAGCAGCTCCCAAAGCGGGACAGAACCTTATGAGCAGTTCTTC
CDR3 protein: CASSSQSGTEPYEQFF
V gene: TRBV11-1
clone size: -
D gene: -
J gene: TRBJ2-1

CDR3 DNA: TGCGCCAGCTCCAGGGGGTTCTCCGGGGAGCTGTTTTTT
CDR3 protein: CASSRGFSGELFF
V gene: TRBV10-1
clone size: -
D gene: TRBD1
J gene: TRBJ2-2

CDR3 DNA: TGTGCCAGCAGTTCTGCACGTGCAAAGGGGGAGACCCAGTACTTC
CDR3 protein: CASSSARAKGETQYF
V gene: TRBV28
clone size: -
D gene: -
J gene: TRBJ2-5

CDR3 DNA: TGTGCCAGCTCACCACAGAGCGACGGAAATAATTCACCCCTCCACTTT
CDR3 protein: CASSPQSDGNNSPLHF
V gene: TRBV18
clone size: once
D gene: -
J gene: TRBJ1-6

CDR3 DNA: TGTGCCAGCAGCTTGGCCCGGGACGCCACAGATACGCAGTATTTT
CDR3 protein: CASSLARDATDTQYF
V gene: TRBV5-4
clone size: -
D gene: -
J gene: TRBJ2-3

CDR3 DNA: TGTGCCATCGGGGGACAGGGGGGCGCGAACACTGAAGCTTTCTTT
CDR3 protein: CAIGGQGGANTEAFF
V gene: TRBV10-3
clone size: -
D gene: TRBD1
J gene: TRBJ1-1

CDR3 DNA: TGTGCCAGCAGCTTAAACCAGGGGGCGGAGAACACTGAAGCTTTCTTT
CDR3 protein: CASSLNQGAENTEAFF
V gene: TRBV11-3
clone size: -
D gene: TRBD1
J gene: TRBJ1-1

CDR3 DNA: TGTGCCAGCAGCGCCCTGACAGGGAGGCATCAGCCCCAGCATTTT
CDR3 protein: CASSALTGRHQPQHF
V gene: TRBV7-8
clone size: -
D gene: TRBD1
J gene: TRBJ1-5

CDR3 DNA: TGTGCCAGCAGCCCTTCCTTTATGAACACTGAAGCTTTCTTT
CDR3 protein: CASSPSFMNTEAFF
V gene: TRBV4-2
clone size: -
D gene: -
J gene: TRBJ1-1

CDR3 DNA: TGTGCCAGCAGAAGAACTAGCGGGAGGTGGTACGAGCAGTACTTC
CDR3 protein: CASRRTSGRWYEQYF
V gene: TRBV28
clone size: -
D gene: TRBD2
J gene: TRBJ2-7

CDR3 DNA: TGCAGCGTTGTGGGGACTAGCGGCCCCCAAGAGACCCAGTACTTC
CDR3 protein: CSVVGTSGPQETQYF
V gene: TRBV29-1
clone size: -
D gene: TRBD2
J gene: TRBJ2-5

CDR3 DNA: TGTGCCAGCAGTTACGCGGGAGGGGTTAGCACAGATACGCAGTATTTT
CDR3 protein: CASSYAGGVSTDTQYF
V gene: TRBV6-5
clone size: -
D gene: TRBD2
J gene: TRBJ2-3

CDR3 DNA: TGTGCCAGCAGCTGGTTAGGCATGAACACTGAAGCTTTCTTT
CDR3 protein: CASSWLGMNTEAFF
V gene: TRBV28
clone size: -
D gene: -
J gene: TRBJ1-1

CDR3 DNA: TGTGCCAGTAGGCCTAGCGGGAGGAATTCCTACGAGCAGTACTTC
CDR3 protein: CASRPSGRNSYEQYF
V gene: TRBV19
clone size: -
D gene: TRBD2
J gene: TRBJ2-7

CDR3 DNA: TGTGCCAGTAGTATCGGAGGGAGGGCAGATACGCAGTATTTT
CDR3 protein: CASSIGGRADTQYF
V gene: TRBV19
clone size: few
D gene: TRBD2
J gene: TRBJ2-3

CDR3 DNA: TGTGCCAGCAGCTTAGACAAAGAGAGGCTGTTTTTT
CDR3 protein: CASSLDKERLFF
V gene: TRBV7-9
clone size: -
D gene: -
J gene: TRBJ1-4

CDR3 DNA: TGTGCCAGCAGCTTGCCCGGCGAGGTCTCCTTTGGCTACACCTTC
CDR3 protein: CASSLPGEVSFGYTF
V gene: TRBV5-4
clone size: -
D gene: -
J gene: TRBJ1-2

CDR3 DNA: TGTGCCAGCAGTGAATGGGACCTCGGGGAGCTGTTTTTT
CDR3 protein: CASSEWDLGELFF
V gene: TRBV6-5
clone size: -
D gene: -
J gene: TRBJ2-2

CDR3 DNA: TGTGCCAGCAGCTTAGCGAGGGGGAAGGCCTACGAGCAGTACTTC
CDR3 protein: CASSLARGKAYEQYF
V gene: TRBV11-1
clone size: -
D gene: -
J gene: TRBJ2-7

CDR3 DNA: TGTGCCAGCAGTTTCAGCGGGGGGCAGGTTGAGCAGTTCTTC
CDR3 protein: CASSFSGGQVEQFF
V gene: TRBV28
clone size: -
D gene: TRBD2
J gene: TRBJ2-1

CDR3 DNA: TGCGCCAGCAGCCAAGTAGGCAGGTCGGGTGGCTACACCTTC
CDR3 protein: CASSQVGRSGGYTF
V gene: TRBV4-1
clone size: -
D gene: -
J gene: TRBJ1-2

CDR3 DNA: TGTGCCAGCAGACGGACAAGCGGAATGAACACTGAAGCTTTCTTT
CDR3 protein: CASRRTSGMNTEAFF
V gene: TRBV2
clone size: -
D gene: -
J gene: TRBJ1-1

CDR3 DNA: TGTGCCAGCAGTTTAGGTGGGAGGGCCTACAATGAGCAGTTCTTC
CDR3 protein: CASSLGGRAYNEQFF
V gene: TRBV27
clone size: -
D gene: TRBD2
J gene: TRBJ2-1

CDR3 DNA: TGTGCCAGCAGCCCGGGGCGGGACTTTTCCTACGAGCAGTACTTC
CDR3 protein: CASSPGRDFSYEQYF
V gene: TRBV7-9
clone size: -
D gene: -
J gene: TRBJ2-7

CDR3 DNA: TGTGCCAGCAACACAGCTAACTATGGCTACACCTTC
CDR3 protein: CASNTANYGYTF
V gene: TRBV28
clone size: -
D gene: -
J gene: TRBJ1-2

CDR3 DNA: TGTGCCAGCAGCTTAGTTCCTAGCGCCAACACCGGGGAGCTGTTTTTT
CDR3 protein: CASSLVPSANTGELFF
V gene: TRBV7-2
clone size: -
D gene: -
J gene: TRBJ2-2

CDR3 DNA: TGTGCCAGCAGCCGGTCCCTGGCTAGCGGCATGGTAGATACGCAGTATTTT
CDR3 protein: CASSRSLASGMVDTQYF
V gene: TRBV4-2
clone size: -
D gene: TRBD2
J gene: TRBJ2-3

CDR3 DNA: TGCGCCAGCAGCCCCGTCCTTCTAGGGGGCGCCTCCTACGAGCAGTACTTC
CDR3 protein: CASSPVLLGGASYEQYF
V gene: TRBV5-1
clone size: -
D gene: TRBD1
J gene: TRBJ2-7

CDR3 DNA: TGCGCCAGCAGCTTGGAGGTCGGCTACAATGAGCAGTTCTTC
CDR3 protein: CASSLEVGYNEQFF
V gene: TRBV5-1
clone size: -
D gene: -
J gene: TRBJ2-1

CDR3 DNA: TGTGCCAGCAGCGTCAGGGTTGACACTGAAGCTTTCTTT
CDR3 protein: CASSVRVDTEAFF
V gene: TRBV7-9
clone size: -
D gene: -
J gene: TRBJ1-1

CDR3 DNA: TGTGCCAGCAAGGGCCTAGCGGGTATCGGTACGCAGTATTTT
CDR3 protein: CASKGLAGIGTQYF
V gene: TRBV27
clone size: -
D gene: TRBD2
J gene: TRBJ2-3

CDR3 DNA: TGTGCCAGCAGCTTTGGGTCCGCCCAGGGTACGCAGTATTTT
CDR3 protein: CASSFGSAQGTQYF
V gene: TRBV7-8
clone size: -
D gene: -
J gene: TRBJ2-3

CDR3 DNA: TGTGCCAGCAGTGACGAAGTGAACACTGAAGCTTTCTTT
CDR3 protein: CASSDEVNTEAFF
V gene: TRBV6-4
clone size: -
D gene: -
J gene: TRBJ1-1

CDR3 DNA: TGTGCCAGCAGTTTATGGGGGGGCGGCACTGAAGCTTTCTTT
CDR3 protein: CASSLWGGGTEAFF
V gene: TRBV28
clone size: -
D gene: -
J gene: TRBJ1-1

CDR3 DNA: TGCGCCAGCAGCTTGGGTCCTAAATCGAACACCGGGGAGCTGTTTTTT
CDR3 protein: CASSLGPKSNTGELFF
V gene: TRBV5-1
clone size: -
D gene: -
J gene: TRBJ2-2

CDR3 DNA: TGTGCCAGCAGTTACGACAGGGGGCATAATGGCTACACCTTC
CDR3 protein: CASSYDRGHNGYTF
V gene: TRBV6-5
clone size: -
D gene: TRBD1
J gene: TRBJ1-2

CDR3 DNA: TGTGCCAGCAGTGAACATGGGAGGGGAGAAGCTTTCTTT
CDR3 protein: CASSEHGRGEAFF
V gene: TRBV25-1
clone size: once
D gene: -
J gene: TRBJ1-1

CDR3 DNA: TGTGCCAGCAGCCCTACTAGCGGGAGCGGTCAGTCATACAATGAGCAGTTCTTC
CDR3 protein: CASSPTSGSGQSYNEQFF
V gene: TRBV7-9
clone size: -
D gene: TRBD2
J gene: TRBJ2-1

CDR3 DNA: TGCAGCGTTGAGTTCGGGACAGCCTACAATGAGCAGTTCTTC
CDR3 protein: CSVEFGTAYNEQFF
V gene: TRBV29-1
clone size: -
D gene: TRBD1
J gene: TRBJ2-1

CDR3 DNA: TGTGCCAGCAGCTTGGTGTTCGAAGCGGGAGTGCGCACAGATACGCAGTATTTT
CDR3 protein: CASSLVFEAGVRTDTQYF
V gene: TRBV5-4
clone size: -
D gene: TRBD2
J gene: TRBJ2-3

CDR3 DNA: TGTGCCAGCAGTTTGGACAGGGGGCTATTCAATGAGCAGTTCTTC
CDR3 protein: CASSLDRGLFNEQFF
V gene: TRBV6-5
clone size: -
D gene: TRBD1
J gene: TRBJ2-1

CDR3 DNA: TGTGCCAGCAGCCAAGGGGGACTAGCGGCGTATACGCAGTATTTT
CDR3 protein: CASSQGGLAAYTQYF
V gene: TRBV4-2
clone size: -
D gene: TRBD2
J gene: TRBJ2-3

CDR3 DNA: TGTGCCAGCAGTTACTCTGCTAGCGGGAAGTCCTACGAGCAGTACTTC
CDR3 protein: CASSYSASGKSYEQYF
V gene: TRBV6-5
clone size: once
D gene: TRBD2
J gene: TRBJ2-7

CDR3 DNA: TGTGCCAGCAGCACACGGGCTTTCGATACGCAGTATTTT
CDR3 protein: CASSTRAFDTQYF
V gene: TRBV7-6
clone size: -
D gene: -
J gene: TRBJ2-3

CDR3 DNA: TGTGCCAGCAGCCCGGGGGGGGCTTTCCGCACAGATACGCAGTATTTT
CDR3 protein: CASSPGGAFRTDTQYF
V gene: TRBV5-4
clone size: -
D gene: TRBD2
J gene: TRBJ2-3

CDR3 DNA: TGTGCCAGTAGCGGACAGGAATATAATTCACCCCTCCACTTT
CDR3 protein: CASSGQEYNSPLHF
V gene: TRBV19
clone size: once
D gene: TRBD1
J gene: TRBJ1-6

CDR3 DNA: TGCGCCAGCAGCCCCACACAGCTAACAGGGAAGAGACTGAACACTGAAGCTTTCTTT
CDR3 protein: CASSPTQLTGKRLNTEAFF
V gene: TRBV4-1
clone size: -
D gene: -
J gene: TRBJ1-1

CDR3 DNA: TGCGCTAGCAGCCTCCGGGGCTTCTCGGATGAGCAGTTCTTC
CDR3 protein: CASSLRGFSDEQFF
V gene: TRBV4-1
clone size: -
D gene: -
J gene: TRBJ2-1

CDR3 DNA: TGTGCCAGCAGCCCCAAGATGGAGACGCAGTATTTT
CDR3 protein: CASSPKMETQYF
V gene: TRBV14
clone size: -
D gene: -
J gene: TRBJ2-3